These T cell receptor beta chains were read from a single sample in a study of T cells in Graves' hyperthyroidism and ophthalmopathy. TCRdb analysed the multiplex PCR reads with MiXCR anew, one entry per CDR3 protein. The table lists about 280,000 distinct CDR3 sequences, about 25% of them singletons. The material sequenced was blood. These receptors all stem from a man aged 35 to 55 with Graves' hyperthyroidism that later progressed to Graves' ophthalmopathy. CDR3s include the opening cysteine and the closing phenylalanine or tryptophan. The D gene is left open where the match is weak.

D,V,J,CDR3
-,TRBV20-1,TRBJ1-5,CSAAGRGTGQPQHF
-,TRBV10-3,TRBJ1-5,CAISESRTENQPQHF
TRBD2,TRBV7-8,TRBJ2-7,CASSLDPSGRLNYEQYF
TRBD2,TRBV5-1,TRBJ2-7,CASSLISAGDFYEQYF
-,TRBV7-6,TRBJ2-2,CASSLVPVSGDYTGELFF
-,TRBV12-3/TRBV12-4,TRBJ1-4,CASSLLTGPRPEKLFF
TRBD1,TRBV29-1,TRBJ1-1,CSVEEGTENTEAFF
-,TRBV12-3/TRBV12-4,TRBJ1-1,CASSFSAGGDVTAEAFF
-,TRBV6-5,TRBJ2-5,CASSLPQGRETQYF
TRBD1,TRBV7-2,TRBJ1-2,CASSLAGTGIGGYTF
-,TRBV6-5,TRBJ1-3,CASSYSPGSAGNTIYF
-,TRBV6-5,TRBJ2-5,CASSYSASQWGQETQYF
-,TRBV6-5,TRBJ1-5,CASSNRVDQPQHF
TRBD1,TRBV19,TRBJ1-2,CASNTQGGSGYTF
TRBD2,TRBV6-1,TRBJ2-7,CASRSFSGSIYEQYF
TRBD2,TRBV10-3,TRBJ2-7,CANYTSGDYEQYF
TRBD2,TRBV4-1,TRBJ2-7,CASSQQGLAGTLEQHF
-,TRBV14,TRBJ2-7,CASSQRDGFEQYF
-,TRBV12-3/TRBV12-4,TRBJ1-5,CASSPRAGRLNQPQHF
-,TRBV11-3,TRBJ2-7,CASSRGGGNEQYF
TRBD2,TRBV7-2,TRBJ2-7,CASSFLFGRSYEQYF
TRBD1,TRBV5-1,TRBJ1-2,CASSTTGGSLDGYTF
-,TRBV7-9,TRBJ2-2,CASSLLEAGELFF
TRBD2,TRBV12-3/TRBV12-4,TRBJ2-5,CASSFGLAGGETQYF
TRBD2,TRBV11-2,TRBJ2-5,CASSLVVPGGSKETQYF
-,TRBV28,TRBJ1-1,CASSLSRRDEAFF
-,TRBV20-1,TRBJ2-2,CSARDTRHTGELFF
-,TRBV6-5,TRBJ2-7,CASSYTYEQYF
-,TRBV2,TRBJ1-5,CASRFWDSNQPQHF
-,TRBV24-1,TRBJ2-5,CATSDPGHQETQYF
-,TRBV27,TRBJ1-1,CASSSWRGGIEAFF
-,TRBV6-1,TRBJ1-3,CASSRKPGDPGNTIYF
-,TRBV6-1,TRBJ2-5,CAIGLGGRETQYF
TRBD1,TRBV7-9,TRBJ2-5,CASSLRYSRGTGETQYF
-,TRBV12-3/TRBV12-4,TRBJ2-2,CASSFRWAPPPRTGELFF
-,TRBV16,TRBJ1-1,CASTVNTRGGTEAFF
-,TRBV6-1,TRBJ1-5,CASSGVSKDPPQHF
-,TRBV24-1,TRBJ2-5,CATSDYGWFRGETQYF
-,TRBV6-2/TRBV6-3,TRBJ1-5,CASSPTGNFYQPQHF
-,TRBV28,TRBJ1-3,CASSLRGMRGNTIYF
TRBD1,TRBV18,TRBJ1-5,CASSRGTGGNQPQHF
-,TRBV28,TRBJ1-1,CASSLGSMNTEAFF
TRBD1,TRBV2,TRBJ1-5,CASARGQRNQPQHF
-,TRBV6-5,TRBJ1-5,CASSFLVGDQPQHF
TRBD1,TRBV28,TRBJ1-2,CASSRPGQTYTF
-,TRBV27,TRBJ1-1,CASRGPGENTEAFF